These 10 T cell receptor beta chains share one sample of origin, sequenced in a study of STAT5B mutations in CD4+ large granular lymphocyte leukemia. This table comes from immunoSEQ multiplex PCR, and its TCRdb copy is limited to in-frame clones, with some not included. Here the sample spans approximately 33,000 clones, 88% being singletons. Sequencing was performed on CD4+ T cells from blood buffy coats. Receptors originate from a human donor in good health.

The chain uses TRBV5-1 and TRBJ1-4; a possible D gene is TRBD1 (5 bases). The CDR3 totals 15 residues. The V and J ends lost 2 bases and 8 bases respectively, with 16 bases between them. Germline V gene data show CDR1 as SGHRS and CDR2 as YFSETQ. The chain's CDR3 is CASSFRDRVREKLFF. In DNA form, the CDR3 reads TGCGCCAGCAGCTTCCGTGACAGAGTTCGGGAAAAACTGTTTTTT.

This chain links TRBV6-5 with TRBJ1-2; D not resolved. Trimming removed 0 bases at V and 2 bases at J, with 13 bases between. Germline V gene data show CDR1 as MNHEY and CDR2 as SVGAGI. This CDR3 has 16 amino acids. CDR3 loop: CASSYSRGRVNYGYTF. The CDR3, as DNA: TGTGCCAGCAGTTACTCGAGAGGGCGGGTAAACTATGGCTACACCTTC.

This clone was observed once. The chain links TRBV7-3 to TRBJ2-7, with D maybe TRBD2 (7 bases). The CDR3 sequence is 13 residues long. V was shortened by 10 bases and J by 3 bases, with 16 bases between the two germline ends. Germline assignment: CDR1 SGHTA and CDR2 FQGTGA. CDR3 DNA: TGTGCCACCGGGGCGGGGGCGGTCTACGAGCAGTACTTC. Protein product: CATGAGAVYEQYF.

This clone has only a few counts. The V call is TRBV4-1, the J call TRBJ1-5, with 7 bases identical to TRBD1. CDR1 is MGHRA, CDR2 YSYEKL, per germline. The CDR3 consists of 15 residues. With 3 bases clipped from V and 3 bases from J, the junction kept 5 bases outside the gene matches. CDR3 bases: TGCGCCAGCAGCCATCCGCAGGGGGACAATCAGCCCCAGCATTTT. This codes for CASSHPQGDNQPQHF.

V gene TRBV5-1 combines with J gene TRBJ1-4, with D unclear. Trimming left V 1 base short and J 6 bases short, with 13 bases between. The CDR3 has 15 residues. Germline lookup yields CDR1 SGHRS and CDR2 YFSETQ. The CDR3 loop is CASSLWAPGDEKLFF. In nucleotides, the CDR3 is TGCGCCAGCAGCTTGTGGGCACCGGGTGATGAAAAACTGTTTTTT.

The CDR3, as DNA: TGTGCCATCAGTGAAAGGGGGGATGATCAGCCCCAGCATTTT. The encoded protein is CAISERGDDQPQHF. The chain has TRBV10-3 and TRBJ1-5; tentative D call: TRBD1 (6 bases). In germline, CDR1 is ENHRY, CDR2 SYGVKD. The V end lost 3 bases, the J end lost 5 bases, and 11 bases lay between the germline ends. CDR3 length: 14 residues.

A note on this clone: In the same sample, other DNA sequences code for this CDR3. The CDR3 DNA reads TGTGCCAGCAGTGTTCAGGGATCCACTGAAGCTTTCTTT. Its protein product is CASSVQGSTEAFF. The chain joins TRBV2 to TRBJ1-1; TRBD1 might be the D (5 bases). The CDR3 spans 13 residues. CDR1 and CDR2 from the germline V gene are SNHLY and FYNNEI. The V and J ends lost 4 bases and 4 bases respectively, with 10 bases between them. The full variable domain, with the rest looked up from reference TRBV2 and TRBJ1-1, is EPEVTQTPSHQVTQMGQEVILRCVPISNHLYFYWYRQILGQKVEFLVSFYNNEISEKSEIFDDQFSVERPDGSNFTLKIRSTKLEDSAMYFCASSVQGSTEAFFGQGTRLTVV.

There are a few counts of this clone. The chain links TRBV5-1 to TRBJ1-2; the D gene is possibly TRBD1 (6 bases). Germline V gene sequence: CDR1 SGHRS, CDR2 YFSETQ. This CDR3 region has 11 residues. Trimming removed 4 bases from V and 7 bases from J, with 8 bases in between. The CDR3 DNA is TGCGCCAGCAGCGCGGACAGTGGCTACACCTTC. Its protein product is CASSADSGYTF.

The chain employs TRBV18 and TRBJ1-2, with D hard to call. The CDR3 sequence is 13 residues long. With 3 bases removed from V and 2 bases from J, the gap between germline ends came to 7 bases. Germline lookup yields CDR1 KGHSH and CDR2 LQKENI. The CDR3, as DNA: TGTGCCAGCTCACCGACCGCCAACTATGGCTACACCTTC. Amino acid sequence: CASSPTANYGYTF.

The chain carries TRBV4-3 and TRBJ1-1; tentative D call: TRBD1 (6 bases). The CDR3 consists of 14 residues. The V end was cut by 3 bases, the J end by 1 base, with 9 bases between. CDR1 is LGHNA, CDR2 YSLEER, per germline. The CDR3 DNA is TGCGCCAGCAGCCATGCGGACAGGAACACTGAAGCTTTCTTT. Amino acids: CASSHADRNTEAFF.